The entry below gives a single TCR beta chain sequence along with its context. The antigen is undetermined. Documented time point: week 47, end of study. Doses consisted of 300 ug of mutant IDH1 20-mer peptide each, paired with topical imiquimod. This record comes from a study of a mutant IDH1 vaccine in newly diagnosed glioma. Study-level information: Treated patients, 62.5% male and approximately 38% female, averaged about 40 years of age.

The data were produced by immunoSEQ multiplex PCR, yet TCRdb's version contains in-frame clones alone and is incomplete. The sample has about 34,000 clones, approximately 90% seen once. With 2 bases clipped from V and 9 bases from J, the junction kept 6 bases outside the gene matches. The germline V gene has CDR1 SGHNT and CDR2 YYREEE (reference sequence). The CDR3 has 13 residues. The origin of this receptor is a woman aged 25 to 39 with glioma. This specimen was PBMCs, taken from a glioma patient whose treatment included an IDH1 peptide vaccine. The V gene is TRBV5-4, the J gene TRBJ1-2; TRBD1 matches 8 bases. The CDR3 nucleotides are TGTGCCAGCAGCTTTGGGGGACAGGACCGCTACACCTTC. Its protein is CASSFGGQDRYTF.